This TCR beta chain was recovered during a study of neurological immune-mediated disorders. This clonotype came up many times. Via MiXCR, TCRdb re-called the 5' RACE reads, giving one row per CDR3 protein. The profile covers approximately 51,000 distinct CDR3 sequences, with around 3.4% appearing a single time and approximately 5.8% taken by the ten largest. The CDR3 has 16 amino acids. J gave up 3 bases and V 4 bases, and 12 bases lay outside the gene matches. Germline assignment: CDR1 SGHRS and CDR2 YFSETQ. Sequencing was carried out using PBMCs. The chain recombines TRBV5-1 with TRBJ1-1, with TRBD1 matching 7 bases. The clonotype comes from a man aged 40-55 years with multiple sclerosis. The CDR3 region is CASSVQTGTRDTEAFF. CDR3 nucleotide sequence: TGCGCCAGCAGCGTACAGACAGGGACCCGGGACACTGAAGCTTTCTTT. The variable domain in full, completed from reference TRBV5-1 and TRBJ1-1, reads KAGVTQTPRYLIKTRGQQVTLSCSPISGHRSVSWYQQTPGQGLQFLFEYFSETQRNKGNFPGRFSGRQFSNSRSEMNVSTLELGDSALYLCASSVQTGTRDTEAFFGQGTRLTVV.